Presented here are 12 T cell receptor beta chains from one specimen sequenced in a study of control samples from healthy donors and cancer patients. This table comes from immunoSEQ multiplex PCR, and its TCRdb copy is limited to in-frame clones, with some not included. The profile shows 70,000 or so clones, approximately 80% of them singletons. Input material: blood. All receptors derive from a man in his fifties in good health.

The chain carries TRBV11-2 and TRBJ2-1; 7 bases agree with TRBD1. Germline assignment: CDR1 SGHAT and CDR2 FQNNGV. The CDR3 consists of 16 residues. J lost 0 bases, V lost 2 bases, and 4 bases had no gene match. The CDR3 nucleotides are TGTGCCAGCAGCTTATGGACAGGTAGCTCCTACAATGAGCAGTTCTTC. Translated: CASSLWTGSSYNEQFF.

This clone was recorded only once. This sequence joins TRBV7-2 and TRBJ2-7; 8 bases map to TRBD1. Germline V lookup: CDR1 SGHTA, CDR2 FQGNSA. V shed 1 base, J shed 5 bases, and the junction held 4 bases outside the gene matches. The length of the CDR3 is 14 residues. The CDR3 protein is CASSLGDRTHEQYF. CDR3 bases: TGTGCCAGCAGCTTAGGGGACAGGACCCACGAGCAGTACTTC.

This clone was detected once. The CDR3 is CASSSLRTGPGEQYF. The CDR3 DNA sequence: TGCGCCAGCAGCTCCCTACGGACGGGTCCCGGCGAGCAGTACTTC. The chain couples TRBV5-1 to TRBJ2-7; no clear D gene. Germline V CDR1 and CDR2: SGHRS, YFSETQ. The CDR3 length is 15 residues. V was clipped by 3 bases and J by 6 bases, with 19 bases between them. The entire variable domain, with the rest obtained from reference TRBV5-1 and TRBJ2-7, is as follows: KAGVTQTPRYLIKTRGQQVTLSCSPISGHRSVSWYQQTPGQGLQFLFEYFSETQRNKGNFPGRFSGRQFSNSRSEMNVSTLELGDSALYLCASSSLRTGPGEQYFGPGTRLTVT.

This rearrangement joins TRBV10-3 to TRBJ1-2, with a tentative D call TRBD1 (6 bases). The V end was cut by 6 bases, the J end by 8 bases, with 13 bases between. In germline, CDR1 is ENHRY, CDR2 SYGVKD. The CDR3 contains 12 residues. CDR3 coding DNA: TGTGCCATCAGCCGGGACAAAGGGGGCTACACCTTC. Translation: CAISRDKGGYTF.

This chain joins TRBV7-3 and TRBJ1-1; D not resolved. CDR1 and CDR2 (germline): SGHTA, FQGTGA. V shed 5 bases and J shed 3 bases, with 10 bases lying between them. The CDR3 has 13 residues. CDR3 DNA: TGTGCCAGCAGCCCTACGGCCTACACTGAAGCTTTCTTT. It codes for CASSPTAYTEAFF.

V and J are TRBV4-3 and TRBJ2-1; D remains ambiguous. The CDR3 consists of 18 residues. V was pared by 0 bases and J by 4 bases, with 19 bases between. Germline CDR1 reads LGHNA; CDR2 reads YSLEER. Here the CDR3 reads CASSQDRTSPRVYNEQFF. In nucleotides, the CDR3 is TGCGCCAGCAGCCAAGATAGGACCTCCCCCCGGGTATACAATGAGCAGTTCTTC.

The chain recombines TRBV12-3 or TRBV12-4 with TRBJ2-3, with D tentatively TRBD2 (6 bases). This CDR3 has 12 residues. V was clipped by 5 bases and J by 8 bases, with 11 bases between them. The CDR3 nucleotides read TGTGCCAGCAGTCTTAGCGGAGGTACGCAGTATTTT. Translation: CASSLSGGTQYF.

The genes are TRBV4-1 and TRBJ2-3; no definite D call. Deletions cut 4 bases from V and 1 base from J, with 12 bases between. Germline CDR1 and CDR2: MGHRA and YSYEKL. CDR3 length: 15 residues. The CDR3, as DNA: TGCGCCAGCAGCCCCGGCCGAAGTGGCACAGATACGCAGTATTTT. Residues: CASSPGRSGTDTQYF.

The CDR3 here is CASSHRLNYGYTF. As DNA, the CDR3 is TGCGCCAGCAGCCACAGACTTAACTATGGCTACACCTTC. V and J are TRBV4-1 and TRBJ1-2; D remains ambiguous. This CDR3 is built from 13 residues. V gave up 3 bases and J gave up 1 base, with 6 bases separating them. Germline V gene data show CDR1 as MGHRA and CDR2 as YSYEKL.

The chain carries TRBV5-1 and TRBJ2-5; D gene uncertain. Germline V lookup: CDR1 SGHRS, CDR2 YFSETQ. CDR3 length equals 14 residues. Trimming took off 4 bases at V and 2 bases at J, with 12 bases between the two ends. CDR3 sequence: CASSPLGDQETQYF. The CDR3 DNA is TGCGCCAGCAGCCCCTTAGGAGATCAAGAGACCCAGTACTTC. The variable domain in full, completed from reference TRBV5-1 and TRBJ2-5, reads KAGVTQTPRYLIKTRGQQVTLSCSPISGHRSVSWYQQTPGQGLQFLFEYFSETQRNKGNFPGRFSGRQFSNSRSEMNVSTLELGDSALYLCASSPLGDQETQYFGPGTRLLVL.

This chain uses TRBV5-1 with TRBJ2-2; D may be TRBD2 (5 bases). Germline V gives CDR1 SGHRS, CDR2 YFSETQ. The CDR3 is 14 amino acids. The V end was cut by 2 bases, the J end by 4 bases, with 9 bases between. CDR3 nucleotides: TGCGCCAGCAGCTTAGGGCGGGCCACCGGGGAGCTGTTTTTT. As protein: CASSLGRATGELFF.

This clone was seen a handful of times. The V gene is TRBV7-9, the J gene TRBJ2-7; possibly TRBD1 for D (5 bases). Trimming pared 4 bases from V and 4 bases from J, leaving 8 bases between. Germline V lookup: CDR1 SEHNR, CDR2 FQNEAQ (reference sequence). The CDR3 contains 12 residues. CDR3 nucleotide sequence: TGTGCCAGCAGCTCAAGGGGTTACGAGCAGTACTTC. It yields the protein CASSSRGYEQYF.